This TCR beta chain appears in the sequencing data of a study of OX40 agonist ivuxolimab in advanced cancers. Across the whole study: Across the patients, intravenous ivuxolimab was delivered every 2 weeks at 0.01 to 10 mg/kg.

Profiling relied on immunoSEQ multiplex PCR, and the TCRdb table lists in-frame clones only, not all of them. In the table there are tens of thousands of clones, about 86% of which are singletons. On this clone: The antigen is not known.

CDR3 length equals 15 residues. The V gene's germline CDR1 is SQVTM and CDR2 ANQGSEA. The V and J ends lost 6 bases and 0 bases, in that order; junction bases with no gene match: 3. General observations from the study: Expanded clones were, on average, more numerous among CD8+ T cells than CD4+. Clonal expansion among partial responders at 0.1-3.0 mg/kg ranked near the lowest.

The clonotype was recovered from an adult with an advanced solid tumor such as melanoma, head and neck, liver or kidney cancer. V and J are TRBV29-1 and TRBJ1-6, with TRBD1 matching over 9 bases. The specimen was CD4+ or CD8+ T cells sorted from blood, collected in a trial of the OX40 agonist ivuxolimab. CDR3 residues: CSVGTGSSYNSPLHF. CDR3 DNA: TGCAGCGTCGGGACAGGGAGCTCCTATAATTCACCCCTCCACTTT.